This TCR beta chain comes out of a study of shared clonotypes between healthy human individuals (TCRdb year 2020). About the investigation overall: The cohort included three men and a couple of women between 18 and 49 years of age. For each donor, three plates each were used for CD4 naive and CD4 memory, two plates were used for CD8 naive, and one plate was used for CD8 memory. The study deeply sequenced blood TCR repertoires of five healthy adults to estimate repertoire size and the extent of clonotype sharing between individuals. To increase sequencing depth and limit assay-specific biases, TCR repertoire library preparation and sequencing were carried out by different laboratories using diverse techniques. Each donor's leukapheresis produced roughly between roughly 0.85 and 10 billion PBMCs. The study at large found these results: When four donors were compared, the shared fraction of clonotypes was around 5% for naive CD4, around 3.6% for naive CD8, more than 2% for memory CD4, and 0.3% to 0.5% for memory CD8. Based on pairwise subsampling, the degree of clonotype sharing among donors was expected to be affected by sequencing depth. The genetic and exposure-history diversity represented was limited by the small number of donors. Sampling was restricted to blood, and TCR repertoires in tissue are likely to differ from TCR repertoires in blood. Rarefaction of sorted-subset datasets indicated incomplete sequencing despite the large sequencing depth. Higher generation probabilities were observed for clonotypes shared by all four sorted-subset donors than for non-shared clonotypes. Naive subsets generally had larger estimated clonotype richness than memory subsets did.

Using the deep immunoSEQ assay, TCR CDR3 regions were amplified from genomic DNA by multiplex PCR. Extracted genomic DNA from each cell subset was spread evenly across all wells of several immunoSEQ 96-well plates, with each plate serving as a replicate. For sorted subsets, approximately 190 ng genomic DNA, equal to tens of thousands of T cell genomes, was loaded into each replicate PCR. The purified libraries were quantified using a Qubit 3.0 fluorometer, sized with a Bioanalyzer 2100, and then quantified again using the KAPA Library Quantification kit. Every immunoSEQ 96-well plate was sequenced on a separate single-read 150-cycle Illumina NextSeq 550 flow cell. As for the authors' bioinformatics: Because the immunoSEQ output held only junctional sequences and lacked quality scores, the filtering could not match the filtering applied to full-length reads. To assign V/J genes and CDR3, sequences were annotated against IMGT germline references using PyIR, a Python wrapper for IgBLAST v1.9. Reads with weak V/J assignments (E-value above 1e-6), missing CDR3, stop codons, out-of-frame junctions, or ambiguous translated residues were removed. A V3J clonotype was defined by an identical inferred V gene, J gene, and CDR3 amino acid sequence. Percentage overlap between repertoires was computed as shared unique clonotypes divided by the size of the smaller repertoire. RTK rarefaction, the Chao1 estimator, and Recon v2.1 estimates of unobserved clonotypes were used to assess repertoire richness. Generation probabilities for all TCRbeta clonotypes obtained by the gDNA method from a handful of donors were computed using OLGA. TCRdb limited this immuneACCESS table to in-frame rearrangements with V and J called. A share of clones is missing; checked studies link under half to unresolved V genes, and the rest is unexplained. V and J calls and clone size are given by that table; D and trimming were obtained from the DNA. This sample lists roughly 810,000 clones; around 96% were detected once. The ten largest make up about 0.21% of the sample.

A note on this clone: Its recognized antigen is unknown. The record has no base qualities; no much larger clone is one base away.

Trimming costs V 4 bases and J 12 bases, and their ends lie 13 bases apart. The CDR3 goes from the cysteine to the phenylalanine over 12 residues. Of all the DNA, just the CDR3 is kept, 36 bases in frame from base 1. CDR1 and CDR2, per the germline V gene, are MNHEY and SVGAGI. CD8 naive samples were CD45RO-negative cells positively selected for CCR7, giving a CD45RA+CCR7+ population that excluded TemRA cells. The donors were healthy, HIV-negative adults who had no recently reported acute infections or vaccinations. Every donor was a Caucasian adult living in Nashville, Tennessee, USA. After blood collection by leukapheresis, PBMCs were isolated using Ficoll-Histopaque density gradient centrifugation and then cryopreserved in the vapor phase of liquid nitrogen. Analytical flow cytometry was used to check the purity and quantity of each magnetically sorted T cell population. Genomic DNA was isolated from each sorted fraction and quantified by UV absorbance on a Nanodrop 2000c.

The specimen was naive CD8+ T cells sorted from blood. The cell subset or site label here, explained by the study, means: CD45RA+CCR7+. This TCR derives from a man aged 25 to 45 in good health. Recombination joined TRBV6-5 with TRBJ2-1; the D gene assignment is ambiguous. The CDR3 corresponds to CASSSNNERQFF. The sequenced DNA: TGTGCCAGCAGTTCTAATAATGAGCGGCAGTTCTTC.